This T cell receptor (beta chain) was sequenced during a study of beta chain features in type 1 diabetes. Study conclusions and caveats: In all four CD4+ subsets, TCRB CDR3 length was significantly, moderately reduced in type 1 diabetes. Patients with type 1 diabetes showed fewer VDJ junction insertions and more deletions. Within the patient group, naive, central memory and Treg TCRB repertoires appeared more similar to each other than within healthy donors.

This clone occurred a few times. Its antigen is currently unknown. Per the germline V gene, CDR1 is SGHNT and CDR2 is YENEEA. The CDR3 spans 17 residues. J was trimmed by 3 bases and V by 5 bases; bases with no gene match: 7. The investigators reverse transcribed all of the isolated RNA, so they sequenced expressed TCRB transcripts. Naive, central memory and regulatory T cell samples averaged about 3.6 million immunoSEQ reads each. Generated by immunoSEQ multiplex PCR, the TCRdb table keeps only in-frame clones and is missing some. In the table there are roughly 140,000 clones, 6.9% of which are singletons.

The gene calls are TRBV11-3 and TRBJ2-3; TRBD2 agrees at 14 bases. The sequencing sample was made of central memory CD4+ T cells from blood. The origin of this receptor is a woman aged 30 to 39 in good health. DNA for the CDR3: TGTGCCAGCAGCACCGGACTAGCGGGAGGTGGTACAGATACGCAGTATTTT. Translation gives CASSTGLAGGGTDTQYF.